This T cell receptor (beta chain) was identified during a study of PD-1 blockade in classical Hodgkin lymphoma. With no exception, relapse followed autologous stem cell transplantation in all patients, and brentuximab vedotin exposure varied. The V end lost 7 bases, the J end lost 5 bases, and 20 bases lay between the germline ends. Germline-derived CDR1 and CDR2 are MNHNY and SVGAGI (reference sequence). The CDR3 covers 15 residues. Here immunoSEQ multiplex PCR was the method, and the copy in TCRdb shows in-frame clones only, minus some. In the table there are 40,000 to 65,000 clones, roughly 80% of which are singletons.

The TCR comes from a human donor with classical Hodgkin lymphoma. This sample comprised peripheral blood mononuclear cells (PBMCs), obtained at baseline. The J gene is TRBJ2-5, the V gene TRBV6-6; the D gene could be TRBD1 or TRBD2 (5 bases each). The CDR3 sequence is CASNLGTQVWETQYF. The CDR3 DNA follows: TGTGCCAGCAACCTGGGGACCCAAGTGTGGGAGACCCAGTACTTC.